The 6 T cell receptor beta chains below come from one sample, sequenced in a study of blood T cell repertoires in COVID-19 (TCRdb year 2020). Libraries came from the immunoSEQ multiplex PCR assay. TCRdb provides this immuneACCESS table in a form limited to in-frame rearrangements. Some clones are lacking; in checked studies, under half of them reflect an unresolved V gene, and why the rest are absent is not known. The sample table contains some 150,000 clones; only one count was recorded for roughly 90% of them. The ten top clones hold over 2% of the sample. Specimen: peripheral blood. The receptor source for this set is a human donor in a cohort sampled during active COVID-19.

This chain uses TRBV4-3 with TRBJ2-3; D may be TRBD2 (6 bases). There are 14 residues in the CDR3. Germline loops: CDR1 LGHNA, CDR2 YSLEER. The V end was cut by 4 bases, the J end by 8 bases, with 16 bases between. The CDR3 DNA reads as TGCGCCAGCAGCCCTATTACCGGGAGCGGTACGCAGTATTTT. It is translated as CASSPITGSGTQYF.

V usage is TRBV28 and J usage is TRBJ1-2, with 7 bases lining up with TRBD1. There are 13 residues in the CDR3. Per the germline V gene, CDR1 is MDHEN and CDR2 is SYDVKM. Trimming cost V 1 base and J 5 bases; bases outside gene matches: 1. The CDR3 coding sequence is TGTGCCAGCAGTTTATACAGGGGATATGGCTACACCTTC. This codes for CASSLYRGYGYTF.

The chain uses TRBV18 and TRBJ1-1; D is perhaps TRBD1 (5 bases). The CDR3 length is 13 residues. Per germline, CDR1 KGHSH and CDR2 LQKENI. With 2 bases removed from V and 10 bases from J, the gap between germline ends came to 14 bases. DNA of the CDR3: TGTGCCAGCTCACCATTTACAGGTGAGCCAGCTTTCTTT. Amino acids: CASSPFTGEPAFF.

The rearrangement uses TRBV18 and TRBJ2-6; TRBD2 is a possible D gene (6 bases). Deletions cut 3 bases from V and 0 bases from J, with 12 bases between. Germline V gene sequence: CDR1 KGHSH, CDR2 LQKENI. The CDR3 consists of 17 residues. CDR3: CASSPGGDFSGANVLTF. CDR3 DNA sequence: TGTGCCAGCTCACCGGGCGGGGACTTCTCTGGGGCCAACGTCCTGACTTTC.

The J gene is TRBJ2-3, the V gene TRBV18, with a possible D match to TRBD1 (5 bases). The ends were cut back, 3 bases at V and 4 bases at J, with 11 bases in the middle. Germline assignment: CDR1 KGHSH and CDR2 LQKENI. The CDR3 runs 14 residues. The CDR3 bases are TGTGCCAGCTCACCGCAAGGGGCCCCAGATACGCAGTATTTT. It encodes CASSPQGAPDTQYF.

The rearrangement links TRBV5-1 to TRBJ2-3; 9 nucleotides line up with TRBD1. The CDR3 runs to 16 residues. Germline V gives CDR1 SGHRS, CDR2 YFSETQ. Trimming removed 4 bases from V and 2 bases from J; junction bases left unmatched: 8. The CDR3 nucleotides are TGCGCCAGCAGCGACGGGACAGGGACCGCCACAGATACGCAGTATTTT. Translating it yields CASSDGTGTATDTQYF.